Listed here are 9 T cell receptor beta chains from one sample, sequenced in a study of PD-L1 blockade in urothelial cancer. Time point noted: pretreatment peripheral blood. The assay was immunoSEQ multiplex PCR, and TCRdb's table has in-frame clones only and misses some. The sample shows tens of thousands of clones, around 87% of them seen only once. Specimen: PBMCs, collected around atezolizumab (anti-PD-L1) treatment. All receptors come from a man aged 55 to 70 with urothelial cancer.

The CDR3 region is CASSMTGGTYEQYF. CDR3 DNA: TGCGCCAGCAGCATGACAGGGGGAACCTACGAGCAGTACTTC. V and J are TRBV5-1 and TRBJ2-7; TRBD1 matches 9 bases. CDR1 is SGHRS, CDR2 YFSETQ, per germline. J lost 2 bases, V lost 4 bases, and 4 bases had no gene match. The CDR3 runs to 14 residues.

The V gene is TRBV9, the J gene TRBJ2-5; D perhaps matches TRBD1 (6 bases). V gave up 6 bases and J gave up 5 bases, with 20 bases separating them. From germline, CDR1 is SGDLS and CDR2 YYNGEE. The CDR3 runs 15 residues. CDR3 residues: CASNSGALGPETQYF. For the CDR3, the DNA is TGTGCCAGCAACTCAGGGGCCCTAGGGCCGGAGACCCAGTACTTC. The full variable domain, rest sourced from reference TRBV9 and TRBJ2-5, is DSGVTQTPKHLITATGQRVTLRCSPRSGDLSVYWYQQSLDQGLQFLIQYYNGEERAKGNILERFSAQQFPDLHSELNLSSLELGDSALYFCASNSGALGPETQYFGPGTRLLVL.

The gene calls are TRBV7-2 and TRBJ1-1; D is unclear. The CDR3 loop spans 15 amino acids. Germline V gene data show CDR1 as SGHTA and CDR2 as FQGNSA. V lost 3 bases to trimming and J lost 7 bases, with 18 bases between them. CDR3 nucleotides: TGTGCCAGCAGCTTCTCCTCTGCATTGCGAGATGAAGCTTTCTTT. This codes for CASSFSSALRDEAFF.

Concerning this clone itself: As the CDR3 is not closed by the conserved phenylalanine or tryptophan, this likely results from a read error. The DNA is omitted, as the CDR3 cannot be located on it reliably, and the CDR3 follows TCRdb's listing. The chain recombines TRBV10-2 with TRBJ2-4; no DNA check was done on the table's D call, TRBD2. The CDR3 extends over 10 residues, inclusive of both ends. Germline V lookup: CDR1 WSHSY, CDR2 SAAADI. The CDR3 loop is CASSGLVSII.

This clone was seen a handful of times. One end of the junction fails to match germline, which may point to a read error. The J gene is TRBJ2-1, the V gene TRBV20-1; D is uncertain. Germline V gene lookup returns CDR1 DFQATT and CDR2 SNEGSKA (reference sequence). This CDR3 has 8 residues. This chain's CDR3 is CSARGGLF. The CDR3 DNA sequence: TGCAGTGCTAGGGGTGGGCTCTTC.

The chain employs TRBV7-2 and TRBJ1-6, with unresolved D. Trimming stripped 7 bases from V and 1 base from J, with 8 bases between. Germline V gene data show CDR1 as SGHTA and CDR2 as FQGNSA. This CDR3 is 14 amino acids long. The DNA of the CDR3 is TGTGCCAGCACCTTCTCGTCCTATAATTCACCCCTCCACTTT. It encodes CASTFSSYNSPLHF.

DNA of the CDR3: TGTGCCAGCAGTACCGACAGGGACTCCTACGAGCAGTACTTC. It yields the protein CASSTDRDSYEQYF. The chain uses TRBV2 and TRBJ2-7, with 7 bases fitting TRBD1. Germline V CDR1 and CDR2: SNHLY, FYNNEI. Trimming at V came to 5 bases and at J to 0 bases, leaving 4 bases not matched to a gene. The CDR3 extends over 14 amino acids.

The V call is TRBV18, the J call TRBJ2-1; weak D call: TRBD2 (6 bases). Trimming took 0 bases from V and 6 from J, leaving 21 bases between them. The CDR3 runs to 18 residues. The germline V gene encodes CDR1 KGHSH and CDR2 LQKENI. CDR3 sequence (DNA): TGTGCCAGCTCACCACCGCGGGGAACGGGCGGGACGGTCAATGAGCAGTTCTTC. Protein: CASSPPRGTGGTVNEQFF.

The V gene is TRBV4-3, the J gene TRBJ2-3, with 14 bases fitting TRBD2. The germline V gene has CDR1 LGHNA and CDR2 YSLEER. This CDR3 has 17 residues. The V segment lost 4 bases and the J segment 4 bases; nucleotides outside the gene matches: 7. The CDR3 sequence is CASSPEAGLAGADTQYF. Written as DNA, the CDR3 is TGCGCCAGCAGCCCCGAGGCGGGACTAGCGGGAGCAGATACGCAGTATTTT.